This T cell receptor (beta chain) was retrieved from a study of T-cell reconstitution after alpha-beta-depleted transplantation in children. The CDR3 is 14 residues long. With 2 bases removed from V and 3 bases from J, the gap between germline ends came to 11 bases. Germline CDR1 is KGHSH and CDR2 is LQKENI. A note on this clonotype: Its antigen is as yet unknown.

Library preparation (for TCRbeta) was performed with unique molecular identifiers. Via MiXCR, TCRdb re-called the PCR reads, giving one row per CDR3 protein. The profile covers 350,000 to 500,000 distinct CDR3 sequences, with roughly 44% appearing a single time and about 30% taken by the ten largest. Study-level results: Reports say that about two months after transplant, the alpha-beta T cells came out of several hundred graft clones that had expanded. At the one-year point after transplant, T-cell counts and TCRbeta diversity were found to come mostly from T cells that had been newly produced.

The source was PBMCs, collected before TCRalphabeta/CD19-depleted stem cell transplant. The V call is TRBV18, the J call TRBJ2-7, with TRBD2 as a possible D gene (5 bases). This clonotype was obtained from a girl aged 2 to 9 with aplastic anemia, due to receive a stem cell transplant. The CDR3 region has the DNA TGTGCCAGCTCACCAAGGACTGACTTCTACGAGCAGTACTTC. The encoded protein is CASSPRTDFYEQYF.